These 4 T cell receptor beta chains were all obtained from the same sample, sequenced in a study of cytomegalovirus exposure and HLA in healthy donors. In the PCR, 60 Vbeta and 13 Jbeta primers were used. The method was immunoSEQ multiplex PCR; TCRdb's version includes in-frame clones alone and lacks a portion of them. The sample holds 150,000 or so clones, around 80% seen once. The sequencing input was PBMCs. Receptors were obtained from a man younger than 40 in good health and CMV-seropositive.

The V call is TRBV28, the J call TRBJ2-1; TRBD2 matches 10 bases. CDR1 is MDHEN, CDR2 SYDVKM, per germline. CDR3 length equals 14 residues. Trimming removed 2 bases from V and 5 bases from J; junction bases left unmatched: 0. The CDR3 nucleotides are TGTGCCAGCAGTTTACTAGCGGGAGACAATGAGCAGTTCTTC. Translation gives CASSLLAGDNEQFF.

As to this clone: Germline and junction disagree at one end, which may indicate a read error. Other DNA sequences within the sample encode an identical CDR3. CDR3 sequence reads: CASRTDRVTEAFF. In DNA, the CDR3 is TGTGCCAGCAGGACGGACAGGGTCACTGAAGCCTTCTTT. J is TRBJ1-1 and V is TRBV28; 8 positions agree with TRBD1. The CDR3 is 13 residues long. Germline V CDR1 and CDR2: MDHEN, SYDVKM.

The chain has TRBV5-1 and TRBJ2-5, with 8 bases identical to TRBD1. Judging by the DNA end, TRBJ2-7 fits better; the J call may be wrong. Germline V lookup: CDR1 SGHRS, CDR2 YFSETQ. This CDR3 is 14 amino acids long. CDR3 region: CASRPQGVSYEQYF. CDR3 DNA: TGCGCCAGCAGACCACAGGGGGTTAGCTACGAGCAGTACTTC.

This chain links TRBV6-5 with TRBJ1-2; the D gene is possibly TRBD1 (5 bases). Trimming shortened V by 6 bases and J by 6 bases, and 14 bases separated the two germline ends. Germline CDR1 is MNHEY and CDR2 is SVGAGI. This CDR3 contains 13 residues. The CDR3 region has the DNA TGTGCCAGCAGGCCACAGGTTTCGGATGGCTACACCTTC. Translated, it gives CASRPQVSDGYTF.